Given below is one TCR beta chain in context. Its antigen is unidentified. Primed by a sample-barcoded 5' primer and a J-beta primer mix, a second PCR proceeded for about 7 to 11 cycles. TCRdb reprocessed the 5' RACE reads with MiXCR, giving one entry per CDR3 protein. Of about 930,000 distinct CDR3 sequences in the sample, just under 30% were seen once. The CDR3 extends over 15 amino acids. Trimming stripped 6 bases from V and 2 bases from J, with 16 bases between. From germline, CDR1 is MNHEY and CDR2 SMNVEV (reference sequence). The sample originates from a study of blood T cells in healthy people across ages. General study findings and limits: The unsorted PBMCs prevented any conclusive comparison of naive versus antigen-experienced cells.

Each individual donor underwent a draw of approximately 9.8 milliliters of peripheral blood. The same sample was also used in a study of T cells of mothers and their children.

Material for sequencing was blood. The genes are TRBV27 and TRBJ1-1; perhaps TRBD1 as D (5 bases). The sequence was collected from a woman aged 35 to 49 in good health. The CDR3 DNA reads TGTGCCAGCAGGACCGATGGCAGGGTAAACACTGAAGCTTTCTTT. Encoded protein: CASRTDGRVNTEAFF.